The rows below give T cell receptor beta chains drawn from one sample of a study of T cells after yellow fever vaccination. MiXCR, run by TCRdb on the 5' RACE reads, gives a single entry per CDR3 protein. The table shows about 330,000 distinct CDR3 sequences, with roughly 8.3% occurring only once. The source was PBMCs, collected roughly 46 days after the first yellow fever vaccination. These TCRs come from a man between 18 and 35 years old who received the YFV17D yellow fever vaccine. Both conserved end residues are part of each CDR3. Each record gives: clone size, J gene, V gene, D gene, CDR3 protein, CDR3 DNA. D genes are given only for firm matches. Only some rows state a clone size, as once, few, many or a class for expanded clones.

few	TRBJ1-5	TRBV7-8	-	CASSPVSNQPQHF	TGTGCCAGCAGCCCCGTGAGCAATCAGCCCCAGCATTTT
few	TRBJ1-6	TRBV6-1	-	CASSTQVSGNSPLHF	TGTGCCAGCAGTACACAGGTCTCGGGTAATTCACCCCTCCACTTT
few	TRBJ2-1	TRBV4-1	-	CASSQVDLLNYNEQFF	TGCGCCAGCAGCCAAGTAGACCTCCTTAACTACAATGAGCAGTTCTTC
-	TRBJ1-2	TRBV5-6	-	CASSGGPGGNYGYTF	TGTGCCAGCAGCGGGGGGCCGGGAGGGAACTATGGCTACACCTTC
many	TRBJ2-2	TRBV3-1	-	CASSRRATGELFF	TGTGCCAGCAGCCGCCGGGCCACCGGGGAGCTGTTTTTT
many	TRBJ1-2	TRBV27	-	CASSSGTPYGYTF	TGTGCCAGCAGTTCCGGTACCCCCTATGGCTACACCTTC
-	TRBJ2-3	TRBV12-3/TRBV12-4	TRBD2	CASSSKRGSTDTQYF	TGTGCCAGCAGTTCCAAGCGGGGTAGCACAGATACGCAGTATTTT
few	TRBJ1-2	TRBV20-1	-	CSARDLRGLYGYTF	TGCAGTGCTAGAGATCTCCGGGGCCTCTATGGCTACACCTTC
once	TRBJ2-7	TRBV11-2	-	CASSLIRVGTYEQYF	TGTGCCAGCAGCTTAATACGGGTAGGGACCTACGAGCAGTACTTC
few	TRBJ1-6	TRBV6-1	-	CATAWNYNSPLHF	TGTGCCACGGCCTGGAACTATAATTCACCCCTCCACTTT
few	TRBJ2-7	TRBV20-1	TRBD1	CSAAGQGAGEQYF	TGCAGTGCGGCCGGACAGGGGGCTGGAGAGCAGTACTTC
few	TRBJ2-3	TRBV20-1	TRBD2	CSASSAGGPGNTQYF	TGCAGTGCTAGTTCTGCGGGGGGGCCGGGAAATACGCAGTATTTT
-	TRBJ1-5	TRBV12-3/TRBV12-4	-	CASSFRGWGNQPQHF	TGTGCCAGCAGTTTCAGGGGTTGGGGCAATCAGCCCCAGCATTTT
-	TRBJ2-1	TRBV7-9	-	CASSRQGPYNEQFF	TGTGCCAGCAGCCGCCAGGGGCCGTACAATGAGCAGTTCTTC
few	TRBJ1-6	TRBV7-9	TRBD1	CASGQGPYNSPLHF	TGTGCCAGCGGACAGGGACCCTATAATTCACCCCTCCACTTT
-	TRBJ2-1	TRBV28	TRBD1	CASRTQGAEQFF	TGTGCCAGCAGGACTCAGGGGGCTGAGCAGTTCTTC
-	TRBJ2-2	TRBV5-4	-	CASSLEPTGTRAGELFF	TGTGCCAGCAGCTTGGAGCCTACCGGGACCCGAGCCGGGGAGCTGTTTTTT
-	TRBJ2-3	TRBV14	TRBD2	CASSQGTLAGGRQDTQYF	TGTGCCAGCAGCCAAGGGACTCTGGCGGGGGGGCGACAAGATACGCAGTATTTT
-	TRBJ2-1	TRBV5-1	-	CASSTGSSWGVNEQFF	TGCGCCAGCAGCACAGGGAGTAGCTGGGGAGTGAATGAGCAGTTCTTC
many	TRBJ2-1	TRBV5-1	-	CASSSDTGVINEQFF	TGCGCCAGCAGCTCAGATACCGGGGTGATCAATGAGCAGTTCTTC
-	TRBJ2-1	TRBV18	-	CASSPLEVPGHEQFF	TGTGCCAGCTCACCGCTGGAGGTCCCCGGCCATGAGCAGTTCTTC
-	TRBJ1-4	TRBV20-1	TRBD1	CSARFGNRGIEKLFF	TGCAGTGCTAGGTTCGGGAACAGGGGAATCGAAAAACTGTTTTTT
few	TRBJ1-1	TRBV3-1	-	CASSQAGGGTNTEAFF	TGTGCCAGCAGCCAAGCCGGGGGAGGGACGAACACTGAAGCTTTCTTT
few	TRBJ2-2	TRBV6-5	-	CASTLGLEGRVTGELFF	TGTGCCAGCACCCTAGGATTAGAAGGGCGGGTCACCGGGGAGCTGTTTTTT
-	TRBJ1-2	TRBV9	TRBD1	CASSVGADRSNYGYTF	TGTGCCAGCAGCGTAGGGGCGGACAGGTCTAACTATGGCTACACCTTC
-	TRBJ2-2	TRBV5-4	-	CASRPGTHIGELFF	TGTGCCAGCAGGCCGGGAACGCACATCGGGGAGCTGTTTTTT
few	TRBJ1-5	TRBV27	-	CASSLRVQDSNQPQHF	TGTGCCAGCAGTTTACGGGTACAGGACAGCAATCAGCCCCAGCATTTT
many	TRBJ2-7	TRBV12-3/TRBV12-4	-	CASGRSSEQYF	TGTGCCAGCGGCCGTTCGAGCGAGCAGTACTTC
-	TRBJ1-1	TRBV7-3	-	CASSLDSALVAEAFF	TGTGCCAGCAGCTTAGACTCGGCCCTAGTGGCTGAAGCTTTCTTT
few	TRBJ2-7	TRBV12-3/TRBV12-4	-	CASIDNRVNSYEQYF	TGTGCCAGCATTGACAACAGGGTCAACTCCTACGAGCAGTACTTC
-	TRBJ2-1	TRBV19	TRBD1	CASSTGQGWGEQFF	TGTGCCAGTAGTACGGGACAGGGGTGGGGTGAGCAGTTCTTC
few	TRBJ2-2	TRBV5-1	-	CASSLGFGDYTGELFF	TGCGCCAGCAGCTTGGGTTTTGGTGACTACACCGGGGAGCTGTTTTTT
-	TRBJ1-1	TRBV13	-	CASSWGRGENTEAFF	TGTGCCAGCAGCTGGGGCCGAGGCGAGAACACTGAAGCTTTCTTT
few	TRBJ1-1	TRBV14	-	CASSGDTYRAFF	TGTGCCAGCAGCGGGGACACGTACCGAGCTTTCTTT
few	TRBJ2-5	TRBV4-2	-	CASSQEPLATQETQYF	TGTGCCAGCAGCCAAGAGCCGCTAGCGACCCAAGAGACCCAGTACTTC
-	TRBJ1-2	TRBV5-1	-	CASSQEGLASGYTF	TGCGCCAGCAGCCAGGAAGGTTTAGCTAGTGGCTACACCTTC
few	TRBJ1-1	TRBV12-5	-	CASGLPVYQAFF	TGTGCTAGTGGTTTGCCGGTTTATCAAGCTTTCTTT
few	TRBJ2-5	TRBV27	-	CASTPLGQGKKTQYF	TGTGCCAGCACCCCTCTCGGGCAGGGGAAAAAGACCCAGTACTTC
few	TRBJ2-1	TRBV5-1	-	CASSLGYSQARNEQFF	TGCGCCAGCAGCTTGGGCTACAGCCAAGCCCGGAATGAGCAGTTCTTC
-	TRBJ1-1	TRBV7-9	TRBD1	CASSLGGTGVLNTEAFF	TGTGCCAGCAGCTTAGGAGGGACAGGGGTCTTGAACACTGAAGCTTTCTTT
-	TRBJ2-5	TRBV5-4	TRBD2	CASSPSGVETQYF	TGTGCCAGCAGCCCGAGCGGGGTCGAGACCCAGTACTTC
few	TRBJ2-7	TRBV5-1	TRBD2	CASSSPGLAGKEQYF	TGCGCCAGCAGTTCTCCGGGACTAGCGGGGAAAGAGCAGTACTTC
-	TRBJ2-1	TRBV20-1	TRBD2	CSASGGAGQDNEQFF	TGCAGTGCTAGCGGGGGGGCCGGTCAGGACAATGAGCAGTTCTTC
few	TRBJ1-5	TRBV3-1	-	CASSFGWSSNQPQHF	TGTGCCAGCAGTTTTGGATGGTCAAGCAATCAGCCCCAGCATTTT
few	TRBJ1-4	TRBV15	-	CATSRDIPNEKLFF	TGTGCCACCAGCAGAGATATTCCTAATGAAAAACTGTTTTTT
-	TRBJ1-2	TRBV20-1	-	CSARDLDKANYGYTF	TGCAGTGCTAGAGATCTGGATAAAGCTAACTATGGCTACACCTTC
few	TRBJ2-1	TRBV12-3/TRBV12-4	-	CASSFRGTYNEQFF	TGTGCCAGCAGTTTTCGGGGAACCTACAATGAGCAGTTCTTC
-	TRBJ2-7	TRBV15	TRBD1	CATSIGTDLYEQYF	TGTGCCACCAGCATCGGGACAGATTTGTACGAGCAGTACTTC
few	TRBJ1-4	TRBV20-1	TRBD1	CSAGTGVIEKLFF	TGCAGTGCTGGAACAGGGGTAATCGAAAAACTGTTTTTT
many	TRBJ1-1	TRBV18	TRBD1	CASSPQGVNTEAFF	TGCGCCAGCAGCCCGCAGGGGGTGAACACTGAAGCTTTCTTT
few	TRBJ1-1	TRBV18	-	CASSPSWDVETGTEAFF	TGTGCCAGCTCACCAAGCTGGGATGTAGAGACGGGCACTGAAGCTTTCTTT
few	TRBJ2-5	TRBV6-2/TRBV6-3	-	CASSYGGEAQETQYF	TGTGCCAGCAGTTACGGAGGAGAAGCCCAAGAGACCCAGTACTTC
-	TRBJ2-1	TRBV20-1	TRBD2	CSAISRGGASSYNEQFF	TGCAGTGCTATTAGTCGCGGGGGGGCGAGCTCCTACAATGAGCAGTTCTTC
-	TRBJ2-3	TRBV20-1	TRBD2	CSASGGGDTQYF	TGCAGTGCTAGCGGGGGGGGAGATACGCAGTATTTT
few	TRBJ1-1	TRBV12-3/TRBV12-4	-	CASSFRAPGAFF	TGTGCCAGCAGTTTTCGGGCGCCGGGAGCTTTCTTT
-	TRBJ1-2	TRBV7-9	-	CASSFEENNYGYTF	TGTGCCAGCAGCTTTGAGGAAAACAACTATGGCTACACCTTC
-	TRBJ2-6	TRBV9	-	CASSARGSGANVLTF	TGTGCCAGCAGCGCCCGAGGGTCTGGGGCCAACGTCCTGACTTTC